What follows are 32 T cell receptor beta chains derived from one specimen sequenced in a study of regulatory T cells in long-lasting Graves disease (dated by TCRdb to the early 2020s). The method behind the library was multiplex PCR. TCRdb records Illumina HiSeq 4000 as the sequencer. iRepertoire HTBI primers and Arm-PCR amplification of CDR3 regions were used to construct TCR beta libraries. TCRdb reprocessed the public reads (quality trimming at Q25 with fastp, clone calling with MiXCR) and kept in-frame beta chains. Each record represents a unique CDR3 protein, reported with the most common genes and DNA among its rows. The sample table holds 400,000 to 450,000 distinct CDR3 sequences, of which about 15% were seen once. The top ten constitute 16% of the sample. The time point label for this specimen denotes: newly diagnosed GD, antithyroid drugs for less than 3 months. For both TCR sequencing and RNA sequencing, RNA was extracted from PBMCs in TRIzol.

The sample was also linked to a second study, of T cells in Graves' hyperthyroidism and ophthalmopathy.

This specimen was peripheral blood mononuclear cells (PBMCs), taken at new diagnosis, from a patient treated with antithyroid drugs. The receptors stem from a woman in her twenties or thirties with Graves disease. Donor details come from another sample of the same person, matched by shared clones.

This clonotype was recorded many times. The gene calls are TRBV30 and TRBJ2-7; the D gene is possibly TRBD1 (5 bases). Germline loops: CDR1 GTSNPN, CDR2 SVGIG (reference sequence). Trimming pared 4 bases from V and 3 bases from J, leaving 7 bases between. The CDR3 runs 11 residues. CDR3 loop: CAWTDNYEQYF. In DNA form, the CDR3 reads TGTGCCTGGACGGACAACTACGAGCAGTACTTC.

This rearrangement joins TRBV30 to TRBJ2-1; the match to TRBD2 covers 14 bases. The CDR3 extends over 13 amino acids. CDR1 GTSNPN and CDR2 SVGIG come from the germline V gene (reference sequence). After removal of 8 bases from V and 10 bases from J, the junction contained 7 bases not matched to a gene. The CDR3 is CARGTSGSGEQFF. The CDR3 DNA reads TGTGCCCGCGGGACTAGCGGGAGTGGGGAGCAGTTCTTC. Full variable domain (missing parts from reference TRBV30 and TRBJ2-1): SQTIHQWPATLVQPVGSPLSLECTVEGTSNPNLYWYRQAAGRGLQLLFYSVGIGQISSEVPQNLSASRPQDRQFILSSKKLLLSDSGFYLCARGTSGSGEQFFGPGTRLTVL.

V gene TRBV12-5 combines with J gene TRBJ2-5, with D maybe TRBD1 (7 bases). The CDR3 spans 16 residues. Germline loops: CDR1 LGHNT, CDR2 FRNRAP. Trimming shortened V by 0 bases and J by 6 bases, and 17 bases separated the two germline ends. CDR3 in amino acids: CASGLVLAGGRKTQYF. Written as DNA, the CDR3 is TGTGCTAGTGGTTTGGTACTAGCAGGGGGTCGAAAGACCCAGTACTTC.

This clonotype was picked up many times. The chain links TRBV20-1 to TRBJ2-7; TRBD2 agrees at 7 bases. Unmatched junction bases numbered 9, after V lost 5 bases and J lost 2 bases. CDR1 and CDR2 from the germline V gene are DFQATT and SNEGSKA (reference sequence). The CDR3 is 14 residues long. CDR3 sequence (DNA): TGCAGTGCTCCCTTGGGAGGGAGGACCTACGAGCAGTACTTC. Its translation: CSAPLGGRTYEQYF.

V usage is TRBV28 and J usage is TRBJ2-7; either TRBD1 or TRBD2 may fit D (6 bases each). Germline CDR1 MDHEN, CDR2 SYDVKM. Trimming took 5 bases from V and 3 from J, leaving 17 bases between them. The CDR3 has 15 residues. CDR3 loop: CASSPAGHAIYEQYF. The CDR3, as DNA: TGTGCCAGCAGTCCGGCGGGACATGCTATCTACGAGCAGTACTTC.

This sequence joins TRBV5-1 and TRBJ2-6; D unclear. The V end lost 0 bases, the J end lost 4 bases, and 11 bases lay between the germline ends. Germline-derived CDR1 and CDR2 are SGHRS and YFSETQ. This CDR3 is built from 16 residues. DNA for the CDR3: TGCGCCAGCAGCTTGGAAAGCCGTAGGGGGGCCAACGTCCTGACTTTC. The encoded protein is CASSLESRRGANVLTF. Drawing the rest from reference TRBV5-1 and TRBJ2-6, the complete variable domain is KAGVTQTPRYLIKTRGQQVTLSCSPISGHRSVSWYQQTPGQGLQFLFEYFSETQRNKGNFPGRFSGRQFSNSRSEMNVSTLELGDSALYLCASSLESRRGANVLTFGAGSRLTVL.

The chain uses TRBV12-3 or TRBV12-4 and TRBJ1-1, with D perhaps matching TRBD1 (5 bases). There are 15 residues in the CDR3. V lost 3 bases and J lost 2, with 13 bases in between. The CDR3 region is CASSFGGGGNTEAFF. The CDR3 nucleotides are TGTGCCAGCAGTTTTGGCGGGGGTGGAAACACTGAAGCTTTCTTT.

This sequence joins TRBV7-9 and TRBJ2-1, with D possibly TRBD2 on 5 matching bases. The CDR3 has 16 amino acids. The ends were cut back, 3 bases at V and 0 bases at J, with 12 bases in the middle. Germline CDR1 and CDR2: SEHNR and FQNEAQ (reference sequence). DNA for the CDR3: TGTGCCAGCAGCTTCCCTGGAGGCCACTCCTACAATGAGCAGTTCTTC. Protein product: CASSFPGGHSYNEQFF.

V gene TRBV24-1 combines with J gene TRBJ1-2; D is unclear. The CDR3 runs 14 residues. Germline CDR1 is KGHDR and CDR2 is SFDVKD. Trimming removed 8 bases from V and 2 bases from J, with 14 bases in between. In DNA, the CDR3 is TGTGCCACCAAATCTAGCGGGGAAAACTATGGCTACACCTTC. This sequence encodes CATKSSGENYGYTF.

This clonotype was found once. Possible read error: a much larger clone is one base away. The chain joins TRBV6-2 or TRBV6-3 to TRBJ2-3; TRBD1 is a possible D gene (5 bases). The CDR3 sequence is 13 residues long. Germline CDR1 and CDR2: MNHEY and SVGEGT. The chain's CDR3 is CASEKDSTYEQCF. The CDR3 DNA sequence: TGTGCCAGTGAAAAAGACAGTACCTACGAGCAGTGCTTC.

Concerning this clonotype: Given a much more abundant clone one base away, this may be a read error. The CDR3 does not end in the conserved phenylalanine or tryptophan, so this is likely a read error. The V and J genes are TRBV6-1 and TRBJ2-5; 10 nucleotides line up with TRBD2. Germline assignment: CDR1 MNHNS and CDR2 SASEGT. The CDR3 spans 18 residues. J was trimmed by 5 bases and V by 4 bases; bases with no gene match: 16. CDR3 region: CASSGWASGRVGWETQYL. Written as DNA, the CDR3 is TGTGCCAGCAGTGGCTGGGCTAGCGGGAGAGTTGGCTGGGAGACCCAGTACCTC.

This clonotype was counted many times. The chain uses TRBV18 and TRBJ2-7; TRBD1 agrees at 9 bases. Trimming removed 3 bases from V and 4 bases from J; junction bases left unmatched: 4. Germline CDR1 reads KGHSH; CDR2 reads LQKENI. This CDR3 is 14 amino acids long. CDR3 region: CASSPGQGWYEQYF. CDR3 nucleotide sequence: TGTGCCAGCTCACCGGGACAGGGTTGGTACGAGCAGTACTTC.

This clonotype was seen repeatedly, ten times or more. The rearrangement uses TRBV3-1 and TRBJ1-1; D gene uncertain. There are 14 residues in the CDR3. With 4 bases removed from V and 4 bases from J, the gap between germline ends came to 13 bases. CDR1 LGHDT and CDR2 YNNKEL come from the germline V gene (reference sequence). The CDR3 protein is CASSPNSFGTEAFF. The CDR3 DNA follows: TGTGCCAGCAGCCCAAATTCGTTCGGCACTGAAGCTTTCTTT.

This clonotype was seen repeatedly, ten times or more. V and J are TRBV27 and TRBJ2-7; 9 bases are shared with TRBD2. The germline V gene has CDR1 MNHEY and CDR2 SMNVEV (reference sequence). The CDR3 loop spans 15 amino acids. The trim removed 6 bases at V and 3 bases at J, leaving 9 bases unmatched. CDR3 bases: TGTGCCAGCAGCTGGGCTAGCGGGATAATCTACGAGCAGTACTTC. This translates into CASSWASGIIYEQYF.

The chain carries TRBV5-6 and TRBJ1-5, with D hard to call. Germline lookup yields CDR1 SGHDT and CDR2 YYEEEE. The CDR3 is made up of 15 amino acids. Trimming cost V 4 bases and J 3 bases, with 14 bases left between them. The CDR3 DNA follows: TGTGCCAGCAGCCGGGGAACGGGAGCCAATCAGCCCCAGCATTTT. The encoded protein is CASSRGTGANQPQHF.

This clonotype turned up a few times. The chain combines TRBV9 with TRBJ2-7, with 12 bases fitting TRBD2. CDR3 length: 16 amino acids. V shed 0 bases, J shed 3 bases, and the junction held 4 bases outside the gene matches. Germline CDR1 is SGDLS and CDR2 is YYNGEE. In nucleotides, the CDR3 is TGTGCCAGCAGCGTAGCTACTAGCGGGAGGATCTACGAGCAGTACTTC. Its protein product is CASSVATSGRIYEQYF.

The chain links TRBV3-1 to TRBJ2-1, with 11 bases that match TRBD2. V shed 2 bases and J 8 bases; nucleotides not matched to a gene: 5. The CDR3 extends over 15 amino acids. Germline values: CDR1 LGHDT, CDR2 YNNKEL (reference sequence). The CDR3 DNA follows: TGTGCCAGCAGCCAACGACTAGCGGGATGGGATGAGCAGTTCTTC. This translates into CASSQRLAGWDEQFF.

This clonotype has a count of ten or more. This chain connects TRBV20-1 to TRBJ2-2, with 8 bases identical to TRBD2. Trimming cost V 0 bases and J 7 bases; bases outside gene matches: 16. CDR3 size: 18 residues. Germline loops: CDR1 DFQATT, CDR2 SNEGSKA (reference sequence). The DNA of the CDR3 is TGCAGTGCTAGAGATCGGGCCCTAGCGGGCGCTGTCAGCGGGGAGCTGTTTTTT. It codes for CSARDRALAGAVSGELFF.

The sample holds a few counts of this clonotype. A junction boundary mismatches the germline segment, possibly from a read error. Written as DNA, the CDR3 is TGTGGCAGCAGCCCAGGGGCCACTGAAGCTTTCTTT. The encoded protein is CGSSPGATEAFF. This chain joins TRBV27 and TRBJ1-1, with D perhaps matching TRBD1 (6 bases). The CDR3 spans 12 residues. Looked up from germline, CDR1 is MNHEY and CDR2 is SMNVEV (reference sequence).

This clonotype was counted at least ten times. The chain links TRBV6-1 to TRBJ2-1; a weak D match, TRBD2 (5 bases). Trimming removed 5 bases from V and 7 bases from J, with 9 bases in between. The V gene's germline CDR1 is MNHNS and CDR2 SASEGT. This CDR3 has 12 amino acids. The DNA of the CDR3 is TGTGCCAGCAGTCACCGGAGGAATGAGCAGTTCTTC. Encoded protein: CASSHRRNEQFF.

This clonotype was seen many times. The chain carries TRBV7-3 and TRBJ2-3, with D perhaps matching TRBD2 (5 bases). The CDR3 has 17 amino acids. CDR1 SGHTA and CDR2 FQGTGA come from the germline V gene. V was pared by 5 bases and J by 4 bases, with 22 bases between. The CDR3 spells CASSPTTYNSGADTQYF. The DNA of the CDR3 is TGTGCCAGCAGCCCCACCACCTACAACTCCGGGGCAGATACGCAGTATTTT.

In this sample, this clonotype turned up many times. The gene calls are TRBV20-1 and TRBJ2-7, with 14 bases aligning to TRBD2. The ends lost 5 bases at V and 6 bases at J; junction bases unmatched: 9. Looked up from germline, CDR1 is DFQATT and CDR2 is SNEGSKA (reference sequence). The CDR3 runs 15 residues. DNA for the CDR3: TGCAGTGCTGGGGGACTAGCGGGAGTCGTTGTCGAGCAGTACTTC. Protein: CSAGGLAGVVVEQYF.

This clonotype showed up many times. This rearrangement joins TRBV14 to TRBJ2-3, with D maybe TRBD1 (5 bases). In germline, CDR1 is SGHDN, CDR2 FVKESK. With 4 bases removed from V and 7 bases from J, the gap between germline ends came to 9 bases. The CDR3 is 12 residues long. In nucleotides, the CDR3 is TGTGCCAGCAGCCCCCAGGGATATACGCAGTATTTT. Translation: CASSPQGYTQYF.

This clonotype was picked up many times. This sequence joins TRBV19 and TRBJ1-1, with a weak D call TRBD1 (6 bases). Germline V CDR1 and CDR2: LNHDA, SQIVND (reference sequence). The CDR3 consists of 15 residues. V lost 5 bases and J 1 base, leaving 14 bases between the germline ends. CDR3 sequence reads: CASSGNRVENTEAFF. The DNA of the CDR3 is TGTGCCAGTAGTGGAAACAGGGTTGAGAACACTGAAGCTTTCTTT.

This clonotype has more than one count but fewer than ten. The gene calls are TRBV5-6 and TRBJ2-1, with D tentatively TRBD1 or TRBD2 (5 bases each). There are 15 residues in the CDR3. V lost 3 bases and J 0 bases, leaving 10 bases between the germline ends. Per the germline V gene, CDR1 is SGHDT and CDR2 is YYEEEE. The CDR3 reads CASSWAGASYNEQFF. The CDR3 nucleotides are TGTGCCAGCAGCTGGGCCGGGGCCTCCTACAATGAGCAGTTCTTC.

Only a few counts were recorded for this clonotype. The V gene is TRBV20-1, the J gene TRBJ2-1; D perhaps matches TRBD1 (5 bases). Judging by the DNA end, TRBJ2-5 fits better; the J call may be wrong. The CDR3 is 13 residues long. Germline V CDR1 and CDR2: DFQATT, SNEGSKA (reference sequence). CDR3 DNA sequence: TGCAGTGCTAGGGGGCAAACGAGGGAGACCCAGTACTTC. Translation: CSARGQTRETQYF.

The rearrangement links TRBV24-1 to TRBJ2-2; 13 bases line up with TRBD2. Germline CDR1 reads KGHDR; CDR2 reads SFDVKD. This CDR3 is 14 amino acids long. Losses at the gene ends were 5 bases for V and 9 bases for J; bases not matched to a gene: 2. The chain's CDR3 is CATSAGLAGRELFF. The CDR3, as DNA: TGTGCCACCAGTGCGGGACTAGCGGGAAGGGAGCTGTTTTTT.

This clonotype was seen many times. This sequence joins TRBV2 and TRBJ2-7, with a tentative D call TRBD1 (6 bases). V was shortened by 6 bases and J by 2 bases, with 26 bases between the two germline ends. The CDR3 runs 18 residues. The germline gives CDR1 SNHLY, CDR2 FYNNEI. DNA for the CDR3: TGTGCCAGCAGAGTTAACAAACGGAGACAGGTCTTAACCTACGAGCAGTACTTC. As protein: CASRVNKRRQVLTYEQYF.

This clonotype was found a few times. The gene calls are TRBV5-4 and TRBJ1-2, with TRBD1 matching 8 bases. The V and J ends lost 0 bases and 2 bases, in that order; junction bases with no gene match: 6. CDR3 length: 16 residues. Germline V gene lookup returns CDR1 SGHNT and CDR2 YYREEE (reference sequence). CDR3 DNA: TGTGCCAGCAGCTTGGCCGGGACAGGCCACAACTATGGCTACACCTTC. Translated, it gives CASSLAGTGHNYGYTF.

About this clonotype: This may arise from a read error, as a much more abundant clone is one base away. The genes are TRBV6-1 and TRBJ2-1; D not resolved. The CDR3 length is 12 residues. V lost 2 bases, J lost 9 bases, and 8 bases lay in between. Germline V gene lookup returns CDR1 MNHNS and CDR2 SASEGT. CDR3 residues: CASSESWVEQFF. For the CDR3, the DNA is TGTGCCAGCAGTGAATCTTGGGTTGAGCAGTTCTTC.

This clonotype was detected ten times or more. V and J are TRBV7-6 and TRBJ2-3, with TRBD2 matching 14 bases. Germline loops: CDR1 SGHVS, CDR2 FNYEAQ. The CDR3 is 17 residues long. The ends lost 3 bases at V and 6 bases at J; junction bases unmatched: 8. CDR3 nucleotides: TGTGCCAGCAGCTTTACCCTGACTAGCGGGAGGGCGGATACGCAGTATTTT. It encodes CASSFTLTSGRADTQYF.

This clonotype was recorded at least ten times. V is TRBV13 and J is TRBJ2-1; 9 nucleotides line up with TRBD1. The CDR3 runs 15 residues. The junction had 11 bases not matched to a gene; V was cut back by 4 bases and J by 10 bases. The germline CDR1 and CDR2 sequences are PRHDT and FYEKMQ (reference sequence). CDR3 sequence reads: CASSSGQGRFEEQFF. As DNA, the CDR3 is TGTGCCAGCAGCTCGGGACAGGGTAGGTTTGAGGAGCAGTTCTTC.